The sequence of this T cell receptor beta chain was determined in a study of shared clonotypes between healthy human individuals. Study findings and constraints: Sharing of clonotypes among donors was expected to vary with sequencing depth.

Germline loops: CDR1 KGHSH, CDR2 LQKENI. There are 14 residues in the CDR3. Trimming took 6 bases from V and 4 from J, leaving 13 bases between them. DNA at around 200 ng, some 31,000 T cell genomes, went into sorted-subset replicate PCRs. TCRdb's copy holds only in-frame clones and misses some; the assay was immunoSEQ multiplex PCR. The sample records 2,500,000 or so clones, approximately 90% being singletons. A note on this clone: The antigen is not known.

Sequenced material: naive CD4+ T cells sorted from blood. The subset is: CD45RA+ positively selected. The receptor was derived from a man aged 18 to 29 in good health. The chain employs TRBV18 and TRBJ1-5; D is ambiguous. CDR3 DNA sequence: TGTGCCAGCTCCCAAATACAAGGTAATCAGCCCCAGCATTTT. This encodes CASSQIQGNQPQHF.